This T cell receptor (beta chain) was documented in a study of blood T cell repertoires in COVID-19. The protocol was immunoSEQ multiplex PCR, while the TCRdb copy is restricted to in-frame clones and leaves out a portion. The sample records about 240,000 clones, around 88% being singletons. Participants were aged about 18 to 100 years from 24 US areas. Cohorts were based on clinical histories the participants reported. Deletions cut 6 bases from V and 8 bases from J, with 13 bases between. The germline V gene encodes CDR1 SGHTA and CDR2 FQGNSA. CDR3 size: 13 residues. The sample consisted of PBMCs or T cells enriched from blood (not recorded which). V usage is TRBV7-2 and J usage is TRBJ2-2, with D hard to call. The sequence came from a woman aged 40 to 50 with acute COVID-19. CDR3 region: CASSRNPRGELFF. Written as DNA, the CDR3 is TGTGCCAGCAGTCGAAATCCCAGGGGGGAGCTGTTTTTT.